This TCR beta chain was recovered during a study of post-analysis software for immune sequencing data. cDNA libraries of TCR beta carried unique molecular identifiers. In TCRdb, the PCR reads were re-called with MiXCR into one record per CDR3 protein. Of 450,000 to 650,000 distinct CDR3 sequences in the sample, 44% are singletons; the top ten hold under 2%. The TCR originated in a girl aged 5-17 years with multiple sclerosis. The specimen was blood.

Here the CDR3 DNA reads TGCAGTGCAAACCGGGACCCAGAGGAGCAGTACTTC. This encodes CSANRDPEEQYF. The V gene is TRBV20-1, the J gene TRBJ2-7; D possibly uses TRBD1 or TRBD2 (5 bases each). The CDR3 has 12 amino acids. The germline V gene encodes CDR1 DFQATT and CDR2 SNEGSKA (reference sequence). The germline V and J ends were trimmed by 6 bases and 7 bases, with 16 bases remaining between them.